One T cell receptor beta chain is described in this entry. The antigen is not known. Sequencing libraries made from TCR beta cDNA carried unique molecular identifiers. Input populations of roughly 0.9 to 10 million T cells gave rise to 500,000 or so cDNA molecules. MiXCR, applied by TCRdb to the PCR reads, yields one record per CDR3 protein. This table holds hundreds of thousands of distinct CDR3 sequences, 25% to 30% found once. This specimen belongs to a study of post-analysis software for immune sequencing data. Study details: Disease trajectories encompassed relapsing-remitting, secondary progressive and progressive-relapsing multiple sclerosis. The study's findings and limits: When compared against controls, multiple sclerosis patients showed significantly lower normalized Chao1 diversity. Patients used roughly five TRBV segments, including TRBV5-6, TRBV5-1 and TRBV20-1, more often than controls. By F measure, samples from a shared preparation batch strongly co-clustered.

CDR1 ENHRY and CDR2 SYGVKD come from the germline V gene. The CDR3 runs to 13 residues. Sequencing was done on a sample of blood. This chain uses TRBV10-3 with TRBJ1-4, with 9 nucleotides matching TRBD1. The receptor was isolated from a girl between 5 and 17 years old with multiple sclerosis. Written as DNA, the CDR3 is TGTGCTTCGAGGTCGGGACAGGGTGAAAAACTGTTTTTT. Translating gives CASRSGQGEKLFF.